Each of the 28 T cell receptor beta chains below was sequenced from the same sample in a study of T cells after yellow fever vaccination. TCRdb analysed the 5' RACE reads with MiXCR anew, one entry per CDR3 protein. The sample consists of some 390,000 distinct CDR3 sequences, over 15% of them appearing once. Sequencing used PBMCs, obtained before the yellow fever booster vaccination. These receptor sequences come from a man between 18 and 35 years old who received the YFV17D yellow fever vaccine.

The CDR3 spells CASSLEGPGSDTQYF. The CDR3 DNA follows: TGCGCCAGCAGCTTGGAGGGCCCGGGAAGTGATACGCAGTATTTT. This chain uses TRBV5-1 with TRBJ2-3; possible D gene TRBD2, 5 bases. Trimming removed 0 bases at V and 6 bases at J, with 14 bases between. Germline V gene lookup returns CDR1 SGHRS and CDR2 YFSETQ. The CDR3 has 15 amino acids.

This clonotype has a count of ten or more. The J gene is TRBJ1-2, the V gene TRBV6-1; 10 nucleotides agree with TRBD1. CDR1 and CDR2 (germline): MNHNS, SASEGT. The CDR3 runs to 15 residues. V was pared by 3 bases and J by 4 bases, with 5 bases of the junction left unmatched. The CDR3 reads CASSDPGQGTYGYTF. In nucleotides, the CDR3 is TGTGCCAGCAGTGACCCGGGACAGGGGACCTATGGCTACACCTTC.

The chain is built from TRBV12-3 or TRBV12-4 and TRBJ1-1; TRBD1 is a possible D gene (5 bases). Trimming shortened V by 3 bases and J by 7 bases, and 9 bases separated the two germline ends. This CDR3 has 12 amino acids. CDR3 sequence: CASSLGLLEAFF. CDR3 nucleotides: TGTGCCAGCAGTTTGGGGCTCCTTGAAGCTTTCTTT.

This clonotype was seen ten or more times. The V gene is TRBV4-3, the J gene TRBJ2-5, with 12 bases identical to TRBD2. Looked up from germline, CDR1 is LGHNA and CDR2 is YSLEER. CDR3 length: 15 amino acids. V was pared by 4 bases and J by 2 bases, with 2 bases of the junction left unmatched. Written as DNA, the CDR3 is TGCGCCAGCAGCCGGACTAGCGGGGTTCAAGAGACCCAGTACTTC. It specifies CASSRTSGVQETQYF.

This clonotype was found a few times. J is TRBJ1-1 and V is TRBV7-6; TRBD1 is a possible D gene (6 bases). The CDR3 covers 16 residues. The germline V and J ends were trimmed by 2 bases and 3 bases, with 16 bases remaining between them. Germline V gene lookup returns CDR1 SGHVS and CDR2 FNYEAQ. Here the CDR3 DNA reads TGTGCCAGCAGCTTAAGTAGGGGGTATGTAGACACTGAAGCTTTCTTT. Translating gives CASSLSRGYVDTEAFF.

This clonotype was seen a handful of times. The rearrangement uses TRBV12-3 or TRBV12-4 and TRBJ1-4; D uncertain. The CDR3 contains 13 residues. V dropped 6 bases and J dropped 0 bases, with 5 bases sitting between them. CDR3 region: CASRQPTNEKLFF. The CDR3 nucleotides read TGTGCCAGCAGACAGCCAACTAATGAAAAACTGTTTTTT.

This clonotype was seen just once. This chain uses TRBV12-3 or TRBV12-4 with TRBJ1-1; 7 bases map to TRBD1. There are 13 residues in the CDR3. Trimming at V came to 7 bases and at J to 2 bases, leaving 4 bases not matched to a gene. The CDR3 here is CASTGQLNTEAFF. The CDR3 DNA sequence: TGTGCCAGCACGGGACAGCTTAACACTGAAGCTTTCTTT.

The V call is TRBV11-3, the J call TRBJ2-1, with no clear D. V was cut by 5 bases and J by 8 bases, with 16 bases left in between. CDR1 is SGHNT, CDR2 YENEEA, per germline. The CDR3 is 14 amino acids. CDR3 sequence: CASSRTLSDHEQFF. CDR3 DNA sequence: TGTGCCAGCAGCCGAACCTTATCGGACCATGAGCAGTTCTTC. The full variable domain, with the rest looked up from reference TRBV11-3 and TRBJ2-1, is EAGVVQSPRYKIIEKKQPVAFWCNPISGHNTLYWYLQNLGQGPELLIRYENEEAVDDSQLPKDRFSAERLKGVDSTLKIQPAELGDSAVYLCASSRTLSDHEQFFGPGTRLTVL.

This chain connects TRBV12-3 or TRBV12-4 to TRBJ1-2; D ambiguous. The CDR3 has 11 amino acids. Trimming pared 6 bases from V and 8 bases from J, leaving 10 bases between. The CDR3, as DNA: TGTGCCAGCAGCGCGCAGCTGGGCTACACCTTC. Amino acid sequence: CASSAQLGYTF.

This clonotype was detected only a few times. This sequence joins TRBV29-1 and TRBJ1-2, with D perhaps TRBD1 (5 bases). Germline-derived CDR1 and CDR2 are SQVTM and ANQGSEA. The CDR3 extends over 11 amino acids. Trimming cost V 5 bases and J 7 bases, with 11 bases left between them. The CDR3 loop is CSVTAGGGYTF. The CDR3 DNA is TGCAGCGTTACGGCGGGGGGTGGCTACACCTTC. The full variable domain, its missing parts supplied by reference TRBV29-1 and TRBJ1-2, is SAVISQKPSRDICQRGTSLTIQCQVDSQVTMMFWYRQQPGQSLTLIATANQGSEATYESGFVIDKFPISRPNLTFSTLTVSNMSPEDSSIYLCSVTAGGGYTFGSGTRLTVV.

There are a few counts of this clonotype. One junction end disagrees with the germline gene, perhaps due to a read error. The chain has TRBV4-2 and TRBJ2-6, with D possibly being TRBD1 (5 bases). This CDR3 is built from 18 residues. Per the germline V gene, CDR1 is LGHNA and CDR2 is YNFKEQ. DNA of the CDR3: TGCGCCAGCAGCCAAGATAGGGGCCTCCGCTCTGGGGCCAACGTCCTGACTTTC. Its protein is CASSQDRGLRSGANVLTF.

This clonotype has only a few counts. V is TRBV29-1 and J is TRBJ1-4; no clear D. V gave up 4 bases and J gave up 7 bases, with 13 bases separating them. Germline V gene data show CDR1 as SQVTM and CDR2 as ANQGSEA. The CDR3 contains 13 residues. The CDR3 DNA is TGCAGCGTTGTTGTCTGGGGTAGTGAAAAACTGTTTTTT. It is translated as CSVVVWGSEKLFF.

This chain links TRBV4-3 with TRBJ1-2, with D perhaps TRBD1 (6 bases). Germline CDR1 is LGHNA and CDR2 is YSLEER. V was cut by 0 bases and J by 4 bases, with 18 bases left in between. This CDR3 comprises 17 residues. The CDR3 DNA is TGCGCCAGCAGCCAAGAGGGGCGGGGCAGGGGCTCCTATGGCTACACCTTC. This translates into CASSQEGRGRGSYGYTF.

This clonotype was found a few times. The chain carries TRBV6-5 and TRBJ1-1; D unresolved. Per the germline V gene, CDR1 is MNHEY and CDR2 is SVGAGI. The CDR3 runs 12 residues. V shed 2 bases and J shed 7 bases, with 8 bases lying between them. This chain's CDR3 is CASSYLRGEAFF. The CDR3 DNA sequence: TGTGCCAGCAGTTACCTACGGGGTGAAGCTTTCTTT.

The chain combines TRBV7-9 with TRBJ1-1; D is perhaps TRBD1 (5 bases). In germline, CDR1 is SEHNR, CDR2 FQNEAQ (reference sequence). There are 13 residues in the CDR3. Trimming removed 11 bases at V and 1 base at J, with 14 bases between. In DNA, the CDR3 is TGTGCCGGGGGAAGGTACTCGAACACTGAAGCTTTCTTT. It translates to CAGGRYSNTEAFF.

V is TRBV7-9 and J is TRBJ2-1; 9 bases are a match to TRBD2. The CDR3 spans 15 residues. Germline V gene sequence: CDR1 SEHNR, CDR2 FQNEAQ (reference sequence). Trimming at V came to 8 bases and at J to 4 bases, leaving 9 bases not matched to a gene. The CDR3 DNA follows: TGTGCCAGCCTTTTGGCTCTAGCGGGGTACAATGAGCAGTTCTTC. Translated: CASLLALAGYNEQFF.

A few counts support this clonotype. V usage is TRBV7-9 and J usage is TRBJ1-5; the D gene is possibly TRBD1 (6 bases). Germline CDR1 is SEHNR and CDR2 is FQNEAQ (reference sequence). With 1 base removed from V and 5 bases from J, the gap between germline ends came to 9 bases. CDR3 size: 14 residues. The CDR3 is CASSLVAGDQPQHF. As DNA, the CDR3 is TGTGCCAGCAGCTTAGTGGCAGGGGATCAGCCCCAGCATTTT.

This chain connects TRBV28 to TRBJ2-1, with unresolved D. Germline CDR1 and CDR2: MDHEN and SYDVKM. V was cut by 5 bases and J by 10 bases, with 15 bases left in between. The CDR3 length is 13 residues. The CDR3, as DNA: TGTGCCAGCAGTGCGACTTCTCACGGCGAGCAGTTCTTC. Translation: CASSATSHGEQFF.

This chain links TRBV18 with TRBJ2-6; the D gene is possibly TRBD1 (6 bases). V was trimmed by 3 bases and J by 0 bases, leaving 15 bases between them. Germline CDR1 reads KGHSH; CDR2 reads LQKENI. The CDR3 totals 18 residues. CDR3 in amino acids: CASSPKDRASSGANVLTF. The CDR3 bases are TGTGCCAGCTCACCGAAGGACAGAGCCTCCTCTGGGGCCAACGTCCTGACTTTC.

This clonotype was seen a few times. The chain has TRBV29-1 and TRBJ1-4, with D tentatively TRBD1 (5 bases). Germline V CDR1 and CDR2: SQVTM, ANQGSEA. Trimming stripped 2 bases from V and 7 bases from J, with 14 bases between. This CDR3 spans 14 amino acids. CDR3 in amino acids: CSVELWERGEKLFF. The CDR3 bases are TGCAGCGTTGAACTATGGGAGAGGGGTGAAAAACTGTTTTTT. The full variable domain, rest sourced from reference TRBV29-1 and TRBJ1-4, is SAVISQKPSRDICQRGTSLTIQCQVDSQVTMMFWYRQQPGQSLTLIATANQGSEATYESGFVIDKFPISRPNLTFSTLTVSNMSPEDSSIYLCSVELWERGEKLFFGSGTQLSVL.

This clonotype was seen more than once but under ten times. The CDR3 spells CASSQDPGGRDQPQHF. CDR3 nucleotide sequence: TGCGCCAGCAGCCAAGATCCAGGGGGAAGGGATCAGCCCCAGCATTTT. The chain joins TRBV4-1 to TRBJ1-5; 7 bases align to TRBD1. Per the germline V gene, CDR1 is MGHRA and CDR2 is YSYEKL. The CDR3 length is 16 residues. V shed 0 bases, J shed 5 bases, and the junction held 7 bases outside the gene matches.

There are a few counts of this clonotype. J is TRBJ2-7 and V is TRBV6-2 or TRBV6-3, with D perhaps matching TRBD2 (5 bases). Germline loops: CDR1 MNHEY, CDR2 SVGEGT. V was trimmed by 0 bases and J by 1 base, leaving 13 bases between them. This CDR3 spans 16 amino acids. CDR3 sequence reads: CASSYSPSRGSYEQYV. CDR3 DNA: TGTGCCAGCAGTTACTCGCCGTCACGGGGATCCTACGAGCAGTACGTC.

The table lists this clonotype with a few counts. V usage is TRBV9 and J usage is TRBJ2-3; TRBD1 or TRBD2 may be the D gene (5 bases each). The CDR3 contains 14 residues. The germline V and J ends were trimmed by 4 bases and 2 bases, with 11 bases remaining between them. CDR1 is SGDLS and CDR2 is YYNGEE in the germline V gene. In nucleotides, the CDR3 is TGTGCCAGCAGCTTCGGGACCAACACAGATACGCAGTATTTT. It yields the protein CASSFGTNTDTQYF.

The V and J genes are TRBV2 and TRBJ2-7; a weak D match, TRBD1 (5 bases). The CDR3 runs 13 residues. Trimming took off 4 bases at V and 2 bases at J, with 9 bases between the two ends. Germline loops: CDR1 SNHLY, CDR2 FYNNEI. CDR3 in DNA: TGTGCCAGCAGTGCTGGGGCCACCTACGAGCAGTACTTC. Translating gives CASSAGATYEQYF.

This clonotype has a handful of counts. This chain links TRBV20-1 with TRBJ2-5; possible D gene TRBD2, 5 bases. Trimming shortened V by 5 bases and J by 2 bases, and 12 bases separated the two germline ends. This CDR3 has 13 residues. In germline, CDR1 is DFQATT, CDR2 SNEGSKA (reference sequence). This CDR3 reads CSARLLGQETQYF. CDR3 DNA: TGCAGTGCTCGGCTACTAGGGCAAGAGACCCAGTACTTC.

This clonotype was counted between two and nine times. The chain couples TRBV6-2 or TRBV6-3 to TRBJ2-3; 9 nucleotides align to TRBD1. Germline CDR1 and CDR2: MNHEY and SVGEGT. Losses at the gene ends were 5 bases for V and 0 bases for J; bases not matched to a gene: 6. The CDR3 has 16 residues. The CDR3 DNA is TGTGCCAGCAGTCCACTACAGGGGGCTAGCACAGATACGCAGTATTTT. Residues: CASSPLQGASTDTQYF.

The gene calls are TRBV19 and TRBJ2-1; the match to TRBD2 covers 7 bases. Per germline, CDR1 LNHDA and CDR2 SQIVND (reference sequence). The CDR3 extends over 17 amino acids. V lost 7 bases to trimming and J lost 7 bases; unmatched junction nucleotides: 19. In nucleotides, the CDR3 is TGTGCCAGTACCACCCCCTCTAGCGGAGGGGCAGGAAATGAGCAGTTCTTC. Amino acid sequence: CASTTPSSGGAGNEQFF.

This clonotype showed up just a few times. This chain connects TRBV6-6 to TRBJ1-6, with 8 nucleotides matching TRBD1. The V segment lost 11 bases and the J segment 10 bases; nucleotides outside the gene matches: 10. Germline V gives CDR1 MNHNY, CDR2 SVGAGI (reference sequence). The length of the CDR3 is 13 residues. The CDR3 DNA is TGTGCCGGGAACTCAGGGGGCCGCTCACCCCTCCACTTT. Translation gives CAGNSGGRSPLHF.